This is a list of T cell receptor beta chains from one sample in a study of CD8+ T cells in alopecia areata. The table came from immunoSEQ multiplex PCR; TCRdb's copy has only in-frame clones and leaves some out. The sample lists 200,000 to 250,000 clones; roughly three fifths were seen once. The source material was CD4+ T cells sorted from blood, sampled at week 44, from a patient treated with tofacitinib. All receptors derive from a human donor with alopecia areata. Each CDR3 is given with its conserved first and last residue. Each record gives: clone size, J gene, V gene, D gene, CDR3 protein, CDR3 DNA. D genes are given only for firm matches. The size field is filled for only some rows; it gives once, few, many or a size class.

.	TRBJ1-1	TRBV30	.	CAWIIGGATEAFF	TGTGCCTGGATAATAGGGGGAGCCACTGAAGCTTTCTTT
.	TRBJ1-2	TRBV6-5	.	CASSYDGGDGYTF	TGTGCCAGCAGTTACGACGGGGGGGATGGCTACACCTTC
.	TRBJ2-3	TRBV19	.	CASNQADTQYF	TGTGCCAGTAATCAGGCAGATACGCAGTATTTT
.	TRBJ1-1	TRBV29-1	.	CSVEDRVGRRNTEAFF	TGCAGCGTTGAAGATCGTGTGGGCAGGAGGAACACTGAAGCTTTCTTT
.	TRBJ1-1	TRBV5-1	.	CASSSQGRGTEAFF	TGCGCCAGCAGCTCGCAGGGAAGGGGGACTGAAGCTTTCTTT
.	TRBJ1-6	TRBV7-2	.	CASSLDRGGAPLHF	TGTGCCAGCAGCTTAGATCGGGGGGGCGCACCCCTCCACTTT
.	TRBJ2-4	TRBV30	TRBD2	CAWSVPRGDIQYF	TGTGCCTGGAGTGTACCCCGGGGGGACATTCAGTACTTC
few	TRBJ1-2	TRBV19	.	CASSIGGRSDGYTF	TGTGCCAGTAGTATCGGGGGCCGGTCGGATGGCTACACCTTC
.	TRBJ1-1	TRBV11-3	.	CASNQQGNTEAFF	TGTGCCAGCAACCAACAGGGGAACACTGAAGCTTTCTTT
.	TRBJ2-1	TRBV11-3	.	CASSFRKQGHGEQFF	TGTGCCAGCAGCTTCCGCAAACAGGGTCATGGTGAGCAGTTCTTC
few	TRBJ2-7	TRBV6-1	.	CASRSLTGSYEQYF	TGTGCCAGCAGGTCGCTGACAGGTTCCTACGAGCAGTACTTC
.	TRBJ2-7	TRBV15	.	CATSRERGPSSYEQYF	TGTGCCACCAGCAGAGAGAGGGGCCCGAGCTCCTACGAGCAGTACTTC
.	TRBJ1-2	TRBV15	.	CATGGGGSANYGYTF	TGTGCCACCGGTGGCGGAGGGTCAGCTAACTATGGCTACACCTTC
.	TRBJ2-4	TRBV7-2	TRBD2	CASSLSGGLDIQYF	TGTGCCAGCAGCCTTAGCGGGGGGCTGGACATTCAGTACTTC
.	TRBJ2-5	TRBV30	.	CAWSVQASYQETQYF	TGTGCCTGGAGTGTACAGGCCTCCTACCAAGAGACCCAGTACTTC
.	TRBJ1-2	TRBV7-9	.	CASSLESNYGYTF	TGTGCCAGCAGCTTAGAGAGTAACTATGGCTACACCTTC
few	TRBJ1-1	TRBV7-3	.	CASSLSPAMNTEAFF	TGTGCCAGCAGCTTAAGTCCAGCCATGAACACTGAAGCTTTCTTT
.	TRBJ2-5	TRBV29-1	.	CSVDAGETQYF	TGCAGCGTTGATGCTGGAGAGACCCAGTACTTC
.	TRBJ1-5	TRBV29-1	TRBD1	CSVQGAGNQPQHF	TGCAGCGTGCAGGGGGCTGGCAATCAGCCCCAGCATTTT
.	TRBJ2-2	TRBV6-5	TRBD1	CASSNGQGYTGELFF	TGTGCCAGCAGCAACGGACAGGGATACACCGGGGAGCTGTTTTTT
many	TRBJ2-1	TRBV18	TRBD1	CASSPQGASYNEQFF	TGTGCCAGCTCACCACAGGGGGCGTCCTACAATGAGCAGTTCTTC
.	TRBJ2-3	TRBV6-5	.	CASSYVPQGTQYF	TGTGCCAGCAGTTACGTGCCCCAGGGTACGCAGTATTTT
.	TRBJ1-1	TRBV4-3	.	CASSQVRSTEAFF	TGCGCCAGCAGCCAAGTGCGCAGCACTGAAGCTTTCTTT
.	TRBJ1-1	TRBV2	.	CASSEADFNTEAFF	TGTGCCAGCAGTGAAGCAGACTTTAACACTGAAGCTTTCTTT
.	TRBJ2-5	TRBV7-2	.	CASSFAGIQETQYF	TGTGCCAGCAGCTTCGCGGGGATCCAAGAGACCCAGTACTTC
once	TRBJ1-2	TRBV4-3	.	CASSPDLQRGYGYTF	TGCGCCAGCAGCCCCGACCTTCAGAGGGGCTATGGCTACACCTTC
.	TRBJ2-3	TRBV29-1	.	CSYGGAAGDTQYF	TGCAGCTACGGGGGCGCCGCGGGAGATACGCAGTATTTT
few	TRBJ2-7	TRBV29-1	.	CSVEVLGQSQEQYF	TGCAGCGTTGAAGTATTAGGACAGTCTCAGGAGCAGTACTTC
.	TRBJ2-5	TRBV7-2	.	CASSLGPGTQYF	TGTGCCAGCAGCTTAGGGCCCGGGACCCAGTACTTC
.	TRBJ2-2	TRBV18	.	CASSPSGRSNTGELFF	TGTGCCAGCTCACCAAGTGGCCGATCGAACACCGGGGAGCTGTTTTTT
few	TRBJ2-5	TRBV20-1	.	CSGRRQETQYF	TGCAGTGGTCGCAGGCAAGAGACCCAGTACTTC
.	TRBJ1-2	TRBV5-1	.	CASSLEIGVNYGYTF	TGCGCCAGCAGCTTGGAGATAGGGGTTAACTATGGCTACACCTTC
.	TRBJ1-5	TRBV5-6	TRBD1	CASSGTGNQPQHF	TGTGCCAGCAGCGGGACAGGGAATCAGCCCCAGCATTTT
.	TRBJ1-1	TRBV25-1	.	CASSEGHTEAFF	TGTGCCAGCAGTGAGGGACACACTGAAGCTTTCTTT
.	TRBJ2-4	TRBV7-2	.	CASSLDGRNIQYF	TGTGCCAGCAGCTTAGATGGTAGAAACATTCAGTACTTC
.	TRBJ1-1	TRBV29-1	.	CSVGLRDTEAFF	TGCAGCGTTGGGTTGCGGGACACTGAAGCTTTCTTT
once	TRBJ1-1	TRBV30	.	CAWSRGRRDTEAFF	TGTGCCTGGAGTCGGGGGAGGCGAGACACTGAAGCTTTCTTT
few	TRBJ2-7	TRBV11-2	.	CASSVKQVYEQYF	TGTGCCAGCAGCGTAAAACAGGTCTACGAGCAGTACTTC
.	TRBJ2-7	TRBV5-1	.	CASSLREIPSYEQYF	TGCGCCAGCAGCTTGAGAGAGATCCCGTCCTACGAGCAGTACTTC
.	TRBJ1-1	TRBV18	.	CASSPGTEAFF	TGTGCCAGCTCACCAGGAACTGAAGCTTTCTTT
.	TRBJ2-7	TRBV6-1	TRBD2	CASSESRGSGHYEQYF	TGTGCCAGCAGTGAAAGTCGTGGTAGCGGGCACTACGAGCAGTACTTC
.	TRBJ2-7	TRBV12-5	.	CASGFDYYEQYF	TGTGCTAGTGGTTTTGATTACTACGAGCAGTACTTC
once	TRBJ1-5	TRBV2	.	CASSEEAGRHQPQHF	TGTGCCAGCAGTGAAGAGGCAGGGAGACATCAGCCCCAGCATTTT